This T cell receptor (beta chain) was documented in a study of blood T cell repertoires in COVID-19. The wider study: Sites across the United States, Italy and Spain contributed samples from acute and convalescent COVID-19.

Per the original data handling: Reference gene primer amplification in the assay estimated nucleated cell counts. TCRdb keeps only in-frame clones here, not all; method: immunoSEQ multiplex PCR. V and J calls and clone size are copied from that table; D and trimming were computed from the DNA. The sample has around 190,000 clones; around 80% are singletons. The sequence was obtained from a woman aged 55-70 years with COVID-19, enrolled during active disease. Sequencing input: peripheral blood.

The CDR3 DNA sequence: TGTGCCAGCAGCTTTCGGACAGGGGGTGAAAAACTGTTTTTT. Residues: CASSFRTGGEKLFF. The V gene is TRBV5-6, the J gene TRBJ1-4, with TRBD1 matching over 10 bases. The V gene end was trimmed by 2 bases and the J gene end by 7 bases; junction bases not matched to a gene: 2. The CDR3 is 14 amino acids. Germline CDR1 SGHDT, CDR2 YYEEEE.